This TCR beta chain was obtained from a study of shared T cell receptors in the human thymus. Produced via immunoSEQ multiplex PCR; TCRdb's table is partial and in-frame only. The sample carries roughly 500,000 clones, 75% to 85% recorded once. Separately, the same data were catalogued under a study of human thymus T cells. From that second work: Corrective heart surgery yielded the resections from which the thymus tissue came. V and J genes seemed to be used with bias in thymic and blood repertoires.

This clonotype originated in a boy less than two years old with a congenital heart defect. The sequencing input was thymocytes.

CDR3 in amino acids: CASSPTPRTGRTYEQYF. For the CDR3, the DNA is TGTGCCAGCAGCCCTACCCCGCGGACAGGAAGAACCTACGAGCAGTACTTC. The J gene is TRBJ2-7, the V gene TRBV27; 7 bases agree with TRBD1. The CDR3 spans 17 residues. Germline V gene lookup returns CDR1 MNHEY and CDR2 SMNVEV (reference sequence). After removal of 6 bases from V and 2 bases from J, the junction contained 16 bases not matched to a gene.